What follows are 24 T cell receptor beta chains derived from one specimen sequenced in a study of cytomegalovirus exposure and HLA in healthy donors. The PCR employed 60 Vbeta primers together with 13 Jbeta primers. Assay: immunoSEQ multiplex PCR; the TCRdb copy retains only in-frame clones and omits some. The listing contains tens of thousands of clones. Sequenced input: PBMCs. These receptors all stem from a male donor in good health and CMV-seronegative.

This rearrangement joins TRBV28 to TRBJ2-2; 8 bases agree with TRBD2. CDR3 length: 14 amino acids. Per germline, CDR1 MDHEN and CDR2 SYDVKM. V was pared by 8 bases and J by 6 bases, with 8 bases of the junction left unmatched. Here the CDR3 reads CASHLAGRAGELFF. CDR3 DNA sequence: TGTGCCAGCCATTTAGCGGGAAGGGCCGGGGAGCTGTTTTTT.

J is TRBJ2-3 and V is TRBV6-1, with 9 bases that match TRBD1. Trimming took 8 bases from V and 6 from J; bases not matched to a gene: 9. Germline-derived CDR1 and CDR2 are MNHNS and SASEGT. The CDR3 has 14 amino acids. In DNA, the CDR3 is TGTGCCAGCGCGGACAGGGGCCCGTCGGATACGCAGTATTTT. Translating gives CASADRGPSDTQYF.

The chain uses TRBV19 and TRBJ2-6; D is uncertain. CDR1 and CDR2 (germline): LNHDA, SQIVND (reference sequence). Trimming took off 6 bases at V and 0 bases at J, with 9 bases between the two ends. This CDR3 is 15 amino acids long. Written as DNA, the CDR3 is TGTGCCAGTAGGAGTAGCATCTCTGGGGCCAACGTCCTGACTTTC. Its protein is CASRSSISGANVLTF.

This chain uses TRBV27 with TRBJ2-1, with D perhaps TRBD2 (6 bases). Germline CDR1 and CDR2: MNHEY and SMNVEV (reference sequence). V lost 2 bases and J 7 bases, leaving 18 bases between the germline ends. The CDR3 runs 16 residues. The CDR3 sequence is CASSLPAGRGRNEQFF. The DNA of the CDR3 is TGTGCCAGCAGTTTACCGGCGGGTCGAGGGAGGAATGAGCAGTTCTTC.

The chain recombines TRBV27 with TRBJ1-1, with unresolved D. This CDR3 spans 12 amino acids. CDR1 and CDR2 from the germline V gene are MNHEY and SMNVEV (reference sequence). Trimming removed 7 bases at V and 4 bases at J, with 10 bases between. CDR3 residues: CASKGGVTEAFF. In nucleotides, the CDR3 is TGTGCCAGCAAAGGCGGGGTCACTGAAGCTTTCTTT.

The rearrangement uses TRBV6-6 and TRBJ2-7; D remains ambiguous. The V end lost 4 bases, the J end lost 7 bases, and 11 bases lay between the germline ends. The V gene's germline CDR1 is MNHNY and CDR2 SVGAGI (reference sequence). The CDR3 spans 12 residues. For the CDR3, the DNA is TGTGCCAGCAGTTTCAGGCTCATAGAGCAGTACTTC. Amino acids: CASSFRLIEQYF.

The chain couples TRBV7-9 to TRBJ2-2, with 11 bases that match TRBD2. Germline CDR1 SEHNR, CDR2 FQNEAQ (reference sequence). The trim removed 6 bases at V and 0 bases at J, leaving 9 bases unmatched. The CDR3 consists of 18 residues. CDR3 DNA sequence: TGTGCCAGCAGGCACCACCGACTAGCGGGAACGAACACCGGGGAGCTGTTTTTT. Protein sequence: CASRHHRLAGTNTGELFF. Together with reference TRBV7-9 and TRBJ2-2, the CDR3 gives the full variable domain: DTGVSQNPRHKITKRGQNVTFRCDPISEHNRLYWYRQTLGQGPEFLTYFQNEAQLEKSRLLSDRFSAERPKGSFSTLEIQRTEQGDSAMYLCASRHHRLAGTNTGELFFGEGSRLTVL.

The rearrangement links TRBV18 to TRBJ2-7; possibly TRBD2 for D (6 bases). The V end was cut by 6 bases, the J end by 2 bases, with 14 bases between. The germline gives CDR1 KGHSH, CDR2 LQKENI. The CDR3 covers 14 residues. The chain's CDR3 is CASSPRGTAYEQYF. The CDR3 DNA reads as TGTGCCAGCTCCCCCCGGGGGACCGCCTACGAGCAGTACTTC.

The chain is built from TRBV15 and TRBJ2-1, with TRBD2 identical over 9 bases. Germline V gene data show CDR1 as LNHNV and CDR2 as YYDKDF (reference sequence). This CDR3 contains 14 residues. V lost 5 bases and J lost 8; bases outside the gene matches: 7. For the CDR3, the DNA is TGTGCCACCAGCCGGGCGGGAGGGCCTTATGAGCAGTTCTTC. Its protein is CATSRAGGPYEQFF.

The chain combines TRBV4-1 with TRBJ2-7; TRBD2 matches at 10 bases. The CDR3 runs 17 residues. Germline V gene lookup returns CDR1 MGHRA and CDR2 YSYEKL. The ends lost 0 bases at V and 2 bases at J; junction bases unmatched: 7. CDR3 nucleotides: TGCGCCAGCAGCCAAGACCAACTAGCGGGGAGGGCCTACGAGCAGTACTTC. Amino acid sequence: CASSQDQLAGRAYEQYF.

This CDR3 is CASSLAGGDNEQFF. In DNA, the CDR3 is TGTGCCAGCAGCTTAGCGGGAGGCGACAATGAGCAGTTCTTC. This rearrangement joins TRBV11-2 to TRBJ2-1; TRBD2 matches at 7 bases. The CDR3 runs 14 residues. V was clipped by 1 base and J by 5 bases; unmatched bases: 2. Germline V gene data show CDR1 as SGHAT and CDR2 as FQNNGV.

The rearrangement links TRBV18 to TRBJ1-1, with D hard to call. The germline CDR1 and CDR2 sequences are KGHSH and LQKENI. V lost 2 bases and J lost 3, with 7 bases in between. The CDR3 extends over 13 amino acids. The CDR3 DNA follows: TGTGCCAGCTCACCATTCAGTGACACTGAAGCTTTCTTT. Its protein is CASSPFSDTEAFF.

The CDR3 DNA reads as TGCGCCAGCAGTGGAGGGGGGGGGTCAACCCAAGAGACCCAGTACTTC. Translation gives CASSGGGGSTQETQYF. The chain is built from TRBV10-2 and TRBJ2-5; D may be TRBD2 (7 bases). Trimming cost V 4 bases and J 1 base, with 16 bases left between them. CDR1 is WSHSY and CDR2 is SAAADI in the germline V gene. The length of the CDR3 is 16 residues.

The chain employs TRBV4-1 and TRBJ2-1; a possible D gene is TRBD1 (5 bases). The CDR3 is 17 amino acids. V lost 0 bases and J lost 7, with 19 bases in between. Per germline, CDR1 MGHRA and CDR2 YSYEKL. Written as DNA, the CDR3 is TGCGCCAGCAGCCAAGATGGACCAGGGTCTTTTAGGAATGAGCAGTTCTTC. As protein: CASSQDGPGSFRNEQFF.

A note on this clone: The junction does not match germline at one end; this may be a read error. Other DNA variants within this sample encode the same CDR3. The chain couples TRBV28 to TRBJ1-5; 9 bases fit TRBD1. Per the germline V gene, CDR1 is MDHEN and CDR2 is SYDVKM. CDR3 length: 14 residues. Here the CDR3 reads CASSPGTGTQPQHF. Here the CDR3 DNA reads TGTGCTAGCAGCCCCGGGACAGGGACTCAGCCCCAGCATTTT.

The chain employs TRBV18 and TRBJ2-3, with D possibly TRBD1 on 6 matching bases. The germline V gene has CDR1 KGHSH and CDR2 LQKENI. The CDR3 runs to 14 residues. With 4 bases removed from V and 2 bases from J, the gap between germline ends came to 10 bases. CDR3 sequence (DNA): TGTGCCAGCTCACGGGGGCCTGCCACAGATACGCAGTATTTT. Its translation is CASSRGPATDTQYF.

The DNA for the CDR3 is TGTGCCAGCATCCTGAACCGGGACAGGGACACAGATACGCAGTATTTT. This encodes CASILNRDRDTDTQYF. The rearrangement joins TRBV5-6 to TRBJ2-3, with 9 bases lining up with TRBD1. Germline V gives CDR1 SGHDT, CDR2 YYEEEE. The V gene end was trimmed by 6 bases and the J gene end by 2 bases; junction bases not matched to a gene: 10. There are 16 residues in the CDR3.

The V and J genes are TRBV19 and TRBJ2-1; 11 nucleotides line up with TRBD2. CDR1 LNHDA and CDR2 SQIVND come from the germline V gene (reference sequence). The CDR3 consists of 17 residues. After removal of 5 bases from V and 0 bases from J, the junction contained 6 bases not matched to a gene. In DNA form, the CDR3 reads TGTGCCAGTAGTGGTGACCTAGCGGGAGGCTCCTACAATGAGCAGTTCTTC. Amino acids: CASSGDLAGGSYNEQFF.

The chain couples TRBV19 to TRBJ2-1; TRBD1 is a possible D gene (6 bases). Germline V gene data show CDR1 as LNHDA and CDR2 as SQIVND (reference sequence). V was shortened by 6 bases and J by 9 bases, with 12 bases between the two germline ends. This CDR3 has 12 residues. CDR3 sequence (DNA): TGTGCCAGTAGGGAACAGGGCACTGAGCAGTTCTTC. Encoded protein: CASREQGTEQFF. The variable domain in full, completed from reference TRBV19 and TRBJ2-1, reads DGGITQSPKYLFRKEGQNVTLSCEQNLNHDAMYWYRQDPGQGLRLIYYSQIVNDFQKGDIAEGYSVSREKKESFPLTVTSAQKNPTAFYLCASREQGTEQFFGPGTRLTVL.

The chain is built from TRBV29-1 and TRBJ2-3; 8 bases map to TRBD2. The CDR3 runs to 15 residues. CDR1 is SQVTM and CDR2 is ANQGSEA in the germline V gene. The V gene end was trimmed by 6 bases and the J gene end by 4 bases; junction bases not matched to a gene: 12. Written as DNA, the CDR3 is TGCAGCGTGGGTACAAGCGGGAGAGGCGCAGATACGCAGTATTTT. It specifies CSVGTSGRGADTQYF.

The CDR3 region has the DNA TGTGCCAGCTCACCCTGGACAGGGTCTAGCTCCTACAATGAGCAGTTCTTC. This encodes CASSPWTGSSSYNEQFF. This sequence joins TRBV18 and TRBJ2-1; 8 positions agree with TRBD1. The CDR3 is 17 residues long. Germline V lookup: CDR1 KGHSH, CDR2 LQKENI. V was clipped by 3 bases and J by 0 bases; unmatched bases: 7.

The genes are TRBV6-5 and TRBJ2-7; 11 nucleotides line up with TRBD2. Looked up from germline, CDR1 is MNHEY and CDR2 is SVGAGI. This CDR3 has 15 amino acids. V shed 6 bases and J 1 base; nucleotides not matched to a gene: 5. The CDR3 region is CASRETSGSSYEQYF. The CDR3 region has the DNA TGTGCCAGCAGAGAAACTAGCGGGAGTTCCTACGAGCAGTACTTC.

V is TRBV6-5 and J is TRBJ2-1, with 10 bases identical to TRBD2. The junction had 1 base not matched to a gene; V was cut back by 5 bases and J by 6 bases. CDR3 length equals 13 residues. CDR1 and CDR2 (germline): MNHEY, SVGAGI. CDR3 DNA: TGTGCCAGCAGTCTAGCGGGAGTCAATGAGCAGTTCTTC. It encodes CASSLAGVNEQFF.

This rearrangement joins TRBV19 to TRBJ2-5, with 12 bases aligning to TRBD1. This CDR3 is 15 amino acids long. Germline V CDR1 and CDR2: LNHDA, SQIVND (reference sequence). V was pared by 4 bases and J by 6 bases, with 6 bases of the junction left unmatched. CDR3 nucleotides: TGTGCCAGTAGTACGTCGGGACAGGGGGCGAAGACCCAGTACTTC. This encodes CASSTSGQGAKTQYF.